Sequencing of this T cell receptor beta chain was carried out in a study of T cell responses to AZD1222 COVID-19 vaccine. Whole-study findings and limits: The reported proportion of spike-specific TCRs targeting unmutated variant regions was nearly half.

Profiled with immunoSEQ multiplex PCR; TCRdb holds only in-frame clones, not every one. Of approximately 75,000 clones in the sample, around 87% were seen once. This clone was recorded a few times. No antigen is known for it. The ends were cut back, 0 bases at V and 0 bases at J, with 6 bases in the middle. The CDR3 contains 15 residues. Germline values: CDR1 SGDLS, CDR2 YYNGEE. The clonotype originates from an adult who received the AZD1222 COVID-19 vaccine. V and J are TRBV9 and TRBJ1-4, with D hard to call. The specimen was peripheral blood, collected 28 days after the second AZD1222 dose. For the CDR3, the DNA is TGTGCCAGCAGCGTAGGGGATGCAACTAATGAAAAACTGTTTTTT. Its protein product is CASSVGDATNEKLFF.